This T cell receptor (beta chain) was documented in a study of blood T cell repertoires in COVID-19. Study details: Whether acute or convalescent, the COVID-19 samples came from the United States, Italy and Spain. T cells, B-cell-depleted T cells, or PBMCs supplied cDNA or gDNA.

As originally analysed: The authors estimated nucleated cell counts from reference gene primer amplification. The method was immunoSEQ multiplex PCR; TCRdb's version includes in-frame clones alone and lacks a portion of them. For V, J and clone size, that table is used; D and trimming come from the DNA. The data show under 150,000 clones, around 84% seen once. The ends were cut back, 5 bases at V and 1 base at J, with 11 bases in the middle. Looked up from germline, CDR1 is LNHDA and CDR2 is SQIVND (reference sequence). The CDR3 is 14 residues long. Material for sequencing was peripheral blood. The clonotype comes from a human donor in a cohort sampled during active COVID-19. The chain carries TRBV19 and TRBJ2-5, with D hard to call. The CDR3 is CASSPPGSQETQYF. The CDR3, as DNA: TGTGCCAGTAGTCCTCCGGGTAGCCAAGAGACCCAGTACTTC.